This record concerns one T cell receptor (beta chain) sequence. The antigen this receptor binds is unknown. The input lacks base qualities; no much larger clone sits a single base away. Per the germline V gene, SGHDN is the CDR1 and FVKESK is the CDR2. Inclusive of the bounding cysteine and phenylalanine, the CDR3 is 13 residues long. Of the read, only the CDR3 DNA is kept; its 39 bases are in frame from base 1. V gives up 4 bases and J gives up 4 bases, and the segment between their germline ends measures 11 bases. This entry comes from a study of shared clonotypes between healthy human individuals (dated by TCRdb to the early 2020s). About the full investigation: The cohort included a few men and a couple of women between 18 and 49 years of age. For each donor, three plates each were used for CD4 naive and CD4 memory, two plates were used for CD8 naive, and one plate was used for CD8 memory. Different laboratories and diverse techniques were used to prepare libraries and sequence TCR repertoires, to increase sequencing depth and limit assay-specific biases. To estimate repertoire size and how much clonotype sharing occurs between individuals, the study deeply sequenced the blood TCR repertoires of several healthy adults. Each donor's leukapheresis produced roughly between roughly 0.85 and 10 billion PBMCs. Findings and caveats that apply to the study as a whole: Because the study included a small number of donors, the genetic and exposure-history diversity represented was limited. Based on pairwise subsampling, the degree of clonotype sharing among donors was expected to be affected by sequencing depth. Across four donors, approximately 5% of naive CD4, 3% to 3.5% of naive CD8, around 2.5% of memory CD4, and approximately 0.4% of memory CD8 clonotypes were shared. Sampling was restricted to blood, and TCR repertoires in tissue are likely to differ from TCR repertoires in blood. Clonotypes shared by all four sorted-subset donors showed higher generation probabilities than non-shared clonotypes. Naive subsets generally had larger estimated clonotype richness than memory subsets did. Rarefaction of sorted-subset datasets indicated incomplete sequencing despite the large sequencing depth.

Using the deep immunoSEQ assay, TCR CDR3 regions were amplified from genomic DNA by multiplex PCR. Genomic DNA extracted from each cell subset was distributed evenly over all wells of several immunoSEQ 96-well plates, and each plate served as one replicate. For sorted subsets, approximately 200 ng of genomic DNA, equivalent to 25,000 to 35,000 T cell genomes, went into each replicate PCR. The purified libraries were quantified using a Qubit 3.0 fluorometer, sized with a Bioanalyzer 2100, and then quantified again using the KAPA Library Quantification kit. A separate single-read 150-cycle Illumina NextSeq 550 flow cell was used to sequence each immunoSEQ 96-well plate. The source study handled its data this way. The immunoSEQ output contained only junctional sequences without quality scores, so filtering could not match that applied to full-length reads. Sequences were annotated with PyIR, a Python wrapper for IgBLAST v1.9, and V/J genes and CDR3 were assigned using IMGT germline references. Any read was removed if the V/J assignment was weak (E-value above 1e-6), the CDR3 was missing, or the read contained stop codons, out-of-frame junctions, or ambiguous translated residues. A V3J clonotype was defined by an identical inferred V gene, J gene, and CDR3 amino acid sequence. The percentage overlap between two repertoires was calculated by dividing the number of shared unique clonotypes by the size of the smaller repertoire. Three approaches were used to assess repertoire richness: RTK rarefaction, the Chao1 estimator, and Recon v2.1 estimates of unobserved clonotypes. For all TCRbeta clonotypes obtained by the gDNA method from several donors, generation probabilities were computed with OLGA. As stored in TCRdb, this immuneACCESS dataset retains in-frame rearrangements with V and J assigned. A fraction of the clones does not appear; measured against another copy, unresolved V genes explain less than half of the discrepancy, and the remainder lacks a known reason. V, J and clone size were drawn from that table, and D and trimming were deduced from the DNA. This sample holds 1.5 million to 2.5 million clones; about 94% were observed only once. The ten largest clonotypes hold more than 0.95% of the sample.

For the CD8 naive samples, CD45RO-negative cells were positively selected for CCR7, yielding a CD45RA+CCR7+ population from which TemRA cells were excluded. The donors were healthy, HIV-negative adults who had no recently reported acute infections or vaccinations. All donors were Caucasian adults living in Nashville, Tennessee, USA. After blood collection by leukapheresis, PBMCs were isolated using Ficoll-Histopaque density gradient centrifugation and then cryopreserved in the vapor phase of liquid nitrogen. Purity and quantity of every magnetically sorted T cell population were checked by analytical flow cytometry. Genomic DNA was isolated from every sorted fraction and measured by UV absorbance on a Nanodrop 2000c.

This chain joins TRBV14 to TRBJ2-7; the D gene identity is not certain. The sequence was obtained from a man aged 18 to 30 in good health. What was sequenced was naive CD8+ T cells sorted from blood. The cell subset or site label on this specimen signifies: CD45RA+CCR7+. The DNA sequence follows: TGTGCCAGCAGCCCAGACTTCCTATACGAGCAGTACTTC. This encodes CASSPDFLYEQYF.